The clone carrying this T cell receptor beta chain was counted between two and nine times. The antigen remains undetermined. The CDR3 consists of 16 residues. The germline V gene has CDR1 LNHDA and CDR2 SQIVND (reference sequence). The V and J ends lost 4 bases and 2 bases, in that order; junction bases with no gene match: 10. The data were taken from a study of T cell repertoires in cytomegalovirus infection. On the study more broadly: CMV infection and matching HLA type were both indicated by public TCR beta signatures.

Study-level results: HLA-C-restricted CMV clonotypes gave the most frequent clonotype in two of eight donors. Summed frequency of shared TCR beta families picked out CMV carriers who also had the relevant HLA.

TCRdb reprocessed the reads via MiXCR and lists one record per CDR3 protein. The sample includes under 850,000 distinct CDR3 sequences, approximately 33% of them seen just once. The source is a human donor in good health (CMV status not recorded). Some clones in this sample may be carry-over from other donors' samples. The starting material was cultured PBMCs, obtained from culture after CMV antigen stimulation. The chain uses TRBV19 and TRBJ1-1, with TRBD1 identical over 7 bases. The CDR3 bases are TGTGCCAGTAGTACAAACGGACAGGTCGGTAACACTGAAGCTTTCTTT. This encodes CASSTNGQVGNTEAFF.